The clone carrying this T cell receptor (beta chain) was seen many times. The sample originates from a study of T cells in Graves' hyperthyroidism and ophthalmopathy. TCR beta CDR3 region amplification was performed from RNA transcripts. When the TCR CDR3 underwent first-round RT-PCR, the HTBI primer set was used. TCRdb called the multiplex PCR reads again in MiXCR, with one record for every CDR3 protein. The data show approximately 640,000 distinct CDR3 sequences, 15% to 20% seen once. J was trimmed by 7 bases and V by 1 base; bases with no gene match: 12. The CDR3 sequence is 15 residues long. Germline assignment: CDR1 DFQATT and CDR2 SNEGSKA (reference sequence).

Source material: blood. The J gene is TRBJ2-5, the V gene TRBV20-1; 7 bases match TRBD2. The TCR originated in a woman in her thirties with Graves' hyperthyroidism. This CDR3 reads CSARAPPYERGTQYF. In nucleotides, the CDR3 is TGCAGTGCTAGAGCCCCACCTTATGAGCGGGGGACCCAGTACTTC.